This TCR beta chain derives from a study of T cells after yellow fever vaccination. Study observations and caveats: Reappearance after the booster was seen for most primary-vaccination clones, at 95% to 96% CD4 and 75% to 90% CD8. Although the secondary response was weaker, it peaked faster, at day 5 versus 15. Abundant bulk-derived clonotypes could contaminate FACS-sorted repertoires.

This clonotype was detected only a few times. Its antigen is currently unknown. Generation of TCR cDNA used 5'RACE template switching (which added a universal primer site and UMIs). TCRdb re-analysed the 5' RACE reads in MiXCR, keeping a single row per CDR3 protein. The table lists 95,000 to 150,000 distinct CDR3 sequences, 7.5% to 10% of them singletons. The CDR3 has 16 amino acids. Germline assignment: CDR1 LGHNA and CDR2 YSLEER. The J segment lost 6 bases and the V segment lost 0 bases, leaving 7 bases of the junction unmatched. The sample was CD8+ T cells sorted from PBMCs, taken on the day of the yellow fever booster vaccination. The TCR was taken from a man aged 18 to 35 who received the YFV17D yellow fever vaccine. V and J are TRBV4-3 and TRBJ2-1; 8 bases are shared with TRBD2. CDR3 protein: CASSQELRGDFNEQFF. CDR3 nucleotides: TGCGCCAGCAGCCAAGAGTTGCGGGGGGACTTCAATGAGCAGTTCTTC.